Given below is one T cell receptor (beta chain) in context. The source of the sample is a study of blood T cell repertoires in COVID-19. As originally analysed: Amplifying reference gene primers gave estimates of nucleated cell counts. Sequencing was performed with immunoSEQ multiplex PCR; in TCRdb, only in-frame clones are kept and a portion is missing. V, J and clone size derive from that table, while D and trimming were established from the DNA sequence. The profile shows about 59,000 clones, roughly 89% of them singletons. The length of the CDR3 is 15 residues. Germline trimming cut 4 bases from V and 4 bases from J; bases unmatched to any gene: 10. Looked up from germline, CDR1 is SGHRS and CDR2 is YFSETQ.

The sequence came from a human donor in a cohort sampled during active COVID-19. Sequences were obtained from peripheral blood. J is TRBJ1-2 and V is TRBV5-1; TRBD1 matches at 7 bases. CDR3 nucleotide sequence: TGCGCCAGCAGCCAGTGGACAGGCGACCCCTATGGCTACACCTTC. It codes for CASSQWTGDPYGYTF.